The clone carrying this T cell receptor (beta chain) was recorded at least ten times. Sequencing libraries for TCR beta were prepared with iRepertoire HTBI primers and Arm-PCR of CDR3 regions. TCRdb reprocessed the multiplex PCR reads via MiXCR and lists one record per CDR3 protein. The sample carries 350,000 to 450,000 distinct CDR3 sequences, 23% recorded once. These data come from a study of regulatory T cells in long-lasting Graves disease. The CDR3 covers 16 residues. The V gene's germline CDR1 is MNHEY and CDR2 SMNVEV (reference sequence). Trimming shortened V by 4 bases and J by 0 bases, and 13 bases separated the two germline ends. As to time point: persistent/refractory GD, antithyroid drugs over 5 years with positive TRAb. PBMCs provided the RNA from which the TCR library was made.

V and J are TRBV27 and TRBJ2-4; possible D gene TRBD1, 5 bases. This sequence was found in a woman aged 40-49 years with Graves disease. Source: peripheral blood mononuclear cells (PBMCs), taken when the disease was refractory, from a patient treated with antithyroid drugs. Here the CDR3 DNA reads TGTGCCAGCAGTTCACCCCTCAGGGAAGCCAAAAACATTCAGTACTTC. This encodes CASSSPLREAKNIQYF.